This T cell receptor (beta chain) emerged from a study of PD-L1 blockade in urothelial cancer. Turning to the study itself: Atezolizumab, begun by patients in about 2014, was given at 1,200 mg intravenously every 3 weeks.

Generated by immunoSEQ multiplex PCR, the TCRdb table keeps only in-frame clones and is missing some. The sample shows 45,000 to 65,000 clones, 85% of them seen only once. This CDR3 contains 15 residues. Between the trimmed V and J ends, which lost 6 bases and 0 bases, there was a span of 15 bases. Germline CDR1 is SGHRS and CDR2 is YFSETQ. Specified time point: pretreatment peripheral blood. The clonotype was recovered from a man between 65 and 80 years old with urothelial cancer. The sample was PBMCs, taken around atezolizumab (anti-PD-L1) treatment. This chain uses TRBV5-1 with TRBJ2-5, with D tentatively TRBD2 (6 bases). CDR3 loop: CASTLGGNNQETQYF. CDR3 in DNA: TGCGCCAGCACCCTCGGGGGTAATAACCAAGAGACCCAGTACTTC.